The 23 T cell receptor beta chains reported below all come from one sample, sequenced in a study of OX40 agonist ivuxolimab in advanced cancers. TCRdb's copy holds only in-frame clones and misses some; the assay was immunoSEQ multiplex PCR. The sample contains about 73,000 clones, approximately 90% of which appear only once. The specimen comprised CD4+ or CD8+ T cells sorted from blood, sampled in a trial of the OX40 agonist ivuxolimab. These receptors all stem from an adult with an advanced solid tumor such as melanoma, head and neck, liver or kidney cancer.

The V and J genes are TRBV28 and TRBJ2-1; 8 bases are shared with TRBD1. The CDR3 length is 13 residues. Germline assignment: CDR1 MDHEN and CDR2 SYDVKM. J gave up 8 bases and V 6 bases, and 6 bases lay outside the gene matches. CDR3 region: CASRAQGAHEQFF. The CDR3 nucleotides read TGTGCCAGCAGAGCTCAGGGGGCGCATGAGCAGTTCTTC. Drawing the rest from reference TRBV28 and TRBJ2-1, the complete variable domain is DVKVTQSSRYLVKRTGEKVFLECVQDMDHENMFWYRQDPGLGLRLIYFSYDVKMKEKGDIPEGYSVSREKKERFSLILESASTNQTSMYLCASRAQGAHEQFFGPGTRLTVL.

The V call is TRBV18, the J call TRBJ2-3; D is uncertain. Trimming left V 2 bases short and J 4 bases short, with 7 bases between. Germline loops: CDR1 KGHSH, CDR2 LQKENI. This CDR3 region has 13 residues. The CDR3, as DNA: TGTGCCAGCTCACCAGACCTACCAGATACGCAGTATTTT. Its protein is CASSPDLPDTQYF.

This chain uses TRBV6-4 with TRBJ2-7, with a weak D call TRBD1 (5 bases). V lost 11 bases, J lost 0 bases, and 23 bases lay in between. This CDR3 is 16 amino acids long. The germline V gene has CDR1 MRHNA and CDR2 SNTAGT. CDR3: CAVTGRACATSYEQYF. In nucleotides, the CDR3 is TGTGCCGTCACAGGCAGGGCGTGCGCAACCTCCTACGAGCAGTACTTC.

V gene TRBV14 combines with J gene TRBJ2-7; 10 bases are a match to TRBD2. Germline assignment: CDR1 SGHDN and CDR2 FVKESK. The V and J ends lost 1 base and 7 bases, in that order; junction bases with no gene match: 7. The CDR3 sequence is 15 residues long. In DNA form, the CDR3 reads TGTGCCAGCAGCCAAGGGCTAGCGGGAGTCGGGGAGCAGTACTTC. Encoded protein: CASSQGLAGVGEQYF.

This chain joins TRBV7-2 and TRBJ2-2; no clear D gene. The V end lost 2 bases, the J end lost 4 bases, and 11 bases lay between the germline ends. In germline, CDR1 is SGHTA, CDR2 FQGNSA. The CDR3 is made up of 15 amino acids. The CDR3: CASSLKGMSTGELFF. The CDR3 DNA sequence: TGTGCCAGCAGCTTAAAGGGTATGAGCACCGGGGAGCTGTTTTTT.

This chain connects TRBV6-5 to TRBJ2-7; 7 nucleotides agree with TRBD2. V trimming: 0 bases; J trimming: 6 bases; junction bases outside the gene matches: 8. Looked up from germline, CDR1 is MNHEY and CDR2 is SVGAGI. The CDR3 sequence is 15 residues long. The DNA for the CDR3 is TGTGCCAGCAGTTACTCCGCGGGGGTAGGCATCGAGCAGTACTTC. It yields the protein CASSYSAGVGIEQYF.

CDR3 DNA: TGTGCCAGCAGCTTGGAGTCAGGGGGTTGGAATGAGCAGTTCTTC. This encodes CASSLESGGWNEQFF. The chain has TRBV5-5 and TRBJ2-1, with 7 bases that match TRBD1. The germline V gene encodes CDR1 SGHKS and CDR2 YYEKEE (reference sequence). The V segment lost 0 bases and the J segment 7 bases; nucleotides outside the gene matches: 7. There are 15 residues in the CDR3.

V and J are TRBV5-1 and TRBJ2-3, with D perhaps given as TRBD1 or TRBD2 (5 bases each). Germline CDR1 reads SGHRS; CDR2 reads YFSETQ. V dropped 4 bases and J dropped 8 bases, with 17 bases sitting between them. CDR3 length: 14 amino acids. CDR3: CASSDRGLGVTQYF. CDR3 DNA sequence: TGCGCCAGCAGCGACCGGGGCCTGGGAGTTACGCAGTATTTT.

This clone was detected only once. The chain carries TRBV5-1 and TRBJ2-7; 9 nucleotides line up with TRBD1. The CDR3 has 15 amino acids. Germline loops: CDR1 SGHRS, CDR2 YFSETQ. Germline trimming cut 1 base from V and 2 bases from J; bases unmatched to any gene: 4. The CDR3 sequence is CASSLSTGGTYEQYF. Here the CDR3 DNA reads TGCGCCAGCAGCTTGTCGACAGGGGGGACCTACGAGCAGTACTTC.

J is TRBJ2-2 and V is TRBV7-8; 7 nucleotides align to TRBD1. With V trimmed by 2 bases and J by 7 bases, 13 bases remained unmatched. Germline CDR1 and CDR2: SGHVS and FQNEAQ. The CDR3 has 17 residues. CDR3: CASSLFTRGRQGGELFF. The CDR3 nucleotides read TGTGCCAGCAGCTTATTTACGAGGGGGCGACAGGGCGGGGAGCTGTTTTTT. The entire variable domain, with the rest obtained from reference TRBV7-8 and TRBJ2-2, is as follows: GAGVSQSPRYKVAKRGQDVALRCDPISGHVSLFWYQQALGQGPEFLTYFQNEAQLDKSGLPSDRFFAERPEGSVSTLKIQRTQQEDSAVYLCASSLFTRGRQGGELFFGEGSRLTVL.

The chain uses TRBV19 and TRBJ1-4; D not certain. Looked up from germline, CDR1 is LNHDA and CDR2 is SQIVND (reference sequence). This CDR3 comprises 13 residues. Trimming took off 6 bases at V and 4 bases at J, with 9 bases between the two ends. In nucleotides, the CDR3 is TGTGCCAGTAGCTTAGGAGGTAATGAAAAACTGTTTTTT. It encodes CASSLGGNEKLFF.

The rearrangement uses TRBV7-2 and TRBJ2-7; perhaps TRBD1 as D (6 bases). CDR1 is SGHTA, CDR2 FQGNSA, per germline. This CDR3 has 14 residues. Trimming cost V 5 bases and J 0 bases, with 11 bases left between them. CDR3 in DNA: TGTGCCAGCAGCCCAGGGACATCCTCCTACGAGCAGTACTTC. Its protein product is CASSPGTSSYEQYF.

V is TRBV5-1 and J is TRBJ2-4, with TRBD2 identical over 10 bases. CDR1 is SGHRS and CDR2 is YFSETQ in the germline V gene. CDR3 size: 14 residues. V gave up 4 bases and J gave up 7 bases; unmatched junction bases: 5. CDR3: CASSPGLASNIQYF. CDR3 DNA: TGCGCCAGCAGCCCGGGACTAGCGAGCAACATTCAGTACTTC.

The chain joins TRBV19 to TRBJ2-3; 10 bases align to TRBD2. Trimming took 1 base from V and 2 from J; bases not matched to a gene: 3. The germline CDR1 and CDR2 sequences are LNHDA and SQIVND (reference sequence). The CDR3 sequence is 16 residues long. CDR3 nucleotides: TGTGCCAGTAGTATAGGGACTAGCGGTTTCACAGATACGCAGTATTTT. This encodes CASSIGTSGFTDTQYF.

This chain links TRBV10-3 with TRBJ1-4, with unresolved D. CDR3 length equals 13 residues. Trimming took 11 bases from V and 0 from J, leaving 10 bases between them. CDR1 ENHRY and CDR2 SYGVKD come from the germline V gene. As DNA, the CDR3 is TGTGCCCATTCCCGGACAACTAATGAAAAACTGTTTTTT. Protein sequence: CAHSRTTNEKLFF.

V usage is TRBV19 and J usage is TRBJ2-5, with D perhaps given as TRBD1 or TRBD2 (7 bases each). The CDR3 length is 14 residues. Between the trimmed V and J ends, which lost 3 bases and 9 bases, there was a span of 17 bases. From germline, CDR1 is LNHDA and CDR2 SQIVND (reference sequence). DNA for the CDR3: TGTGCCAGTAGTATTCAGGGGGGGGCTACCCCCCAGTACTTC. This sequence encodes CASSIQGGATPQYF.

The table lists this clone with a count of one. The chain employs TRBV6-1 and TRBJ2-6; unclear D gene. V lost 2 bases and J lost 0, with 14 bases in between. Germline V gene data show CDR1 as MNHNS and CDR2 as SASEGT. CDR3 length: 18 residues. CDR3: CASSETFGTVSGANVLTF. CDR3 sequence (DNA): TGTGCCAGCAGTGAAACGTTCGGAACCGTCTCTGGGGCCAACGTCCTGACTTTC.

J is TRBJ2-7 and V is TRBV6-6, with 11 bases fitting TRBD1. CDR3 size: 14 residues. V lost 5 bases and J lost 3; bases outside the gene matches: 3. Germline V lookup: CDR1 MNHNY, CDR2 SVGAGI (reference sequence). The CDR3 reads CASSHGTGGYEQYF. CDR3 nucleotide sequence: TGTGCCAGCAGTCACGGGACAGGGGGCTACGAGCAGTACTTC.

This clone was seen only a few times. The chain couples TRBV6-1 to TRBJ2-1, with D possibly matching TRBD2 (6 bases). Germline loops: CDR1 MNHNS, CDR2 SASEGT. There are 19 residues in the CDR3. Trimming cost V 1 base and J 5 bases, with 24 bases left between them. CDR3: CASSEEGELSGTGNNEQFF. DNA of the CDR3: TGTGCCAGCAGTGAAGAAGGAGAGCTATCCGGGACTGGCAACAATGAGCAGTTCTTC.

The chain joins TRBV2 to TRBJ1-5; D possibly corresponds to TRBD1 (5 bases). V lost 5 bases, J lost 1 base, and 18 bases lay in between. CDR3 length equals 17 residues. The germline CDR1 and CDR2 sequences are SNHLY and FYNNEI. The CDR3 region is CASSPGPPRASNQPQHF. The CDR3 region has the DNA TGTGCCAGCAGTCCGGGACCCCCGCGCGCCAGCAATCAGCCCCAGCATTTT.

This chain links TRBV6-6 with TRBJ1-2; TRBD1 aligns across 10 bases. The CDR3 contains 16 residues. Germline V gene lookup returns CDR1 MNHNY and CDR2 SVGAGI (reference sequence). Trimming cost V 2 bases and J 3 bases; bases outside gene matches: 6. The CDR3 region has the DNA TGTGCCAGCAGTTACCTATGGGACAGGGGAGACTATGGCTACACCTTC. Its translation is CASSYLWDRGDYGYTF.

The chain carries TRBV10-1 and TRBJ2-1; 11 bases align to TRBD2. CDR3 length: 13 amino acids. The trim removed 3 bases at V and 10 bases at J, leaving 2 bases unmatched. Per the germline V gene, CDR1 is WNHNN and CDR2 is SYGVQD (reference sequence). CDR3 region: CASSDLAGGEQFF. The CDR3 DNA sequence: TGCGCCAGCAGTGACTTAGCGGGAGGGGAGCAGTTCTTC.

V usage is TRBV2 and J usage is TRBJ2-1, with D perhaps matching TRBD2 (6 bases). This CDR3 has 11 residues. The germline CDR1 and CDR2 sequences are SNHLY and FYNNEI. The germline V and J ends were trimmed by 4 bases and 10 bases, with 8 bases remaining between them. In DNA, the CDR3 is TGTGCCAGCAGTGGGAGGGGCGAGCAGTTCTTC. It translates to CASSGRGEQFF.